This TCR beta chain was sequenced for a study of CXCR3-negative and CXCR3-positive naive CD8 T cells. General study results and limits: Between one naive subset and the other, surface CD5 was comparable, and TCR strength was inferred from TRB CDR3 properties. Fresh PBMCs went into most assays, and CXCR3 expression partly declined after cryopreservation. Compared with CXCR3-negative naive cells, CXCR3-positive naive cells showed more hydrophobic TRB CDR3s.

This CDR3 region has 15 residues. CDR1 and CDR2 (germline): LNHNV, YYDKDF (reference sequence). Libraries of TRB cDNA were made by 5' RACE and carried UMIs. TCRdb reanalyzed the 5' RACE reads and collapses them to one entry per CDR3 protein, without DNA. The listing records tens of thousands of distinct CDR3 sequences. On this clonotype itself: Its antigen is as yet unknown.

This chain joins TRBV15 and TRBJ2-7; TCRdb's D gene call, TRBD1, goes unchecked for lack of DNA. The receptor was derived from a human donor in good health. Some clones in this sample may be carry-over from other donors' samples. The material sequenced was naive CXCR3+ CD8+ T cells from blood. Regarding subset: CD45RO-CCR7+CD27+CD95- naive CD8+ T cells expressing CXCR3 (TNR3+). The CDR3 spells CATSSPWGDSGEHYF.